This record looks at one TCR beta chain sequence and its context. Its antigen is not yet known. Qualities for individual bases were not recorded, and no much larger clone is one base off. Libraries came from the immunoSEQ multiplex PCR assay. TCRdb stores this immuneACCESS table with in-frame sequences only. Part of the clones is absent; in the studies checked, under half of the shortfall reflects unresolved V genes, and no reason is known for the rest. The sample table records tens of thousands of clones; over 90% of these occur just once. The ten largest clones represent approximately 0.25% of the sample. The data originate from a study of technical replicates of blood from a handful of donors (dated 2017 in TCRdb). Sequences LNHDA (CDR1) and SQIVND (CDR2) are obtained from the germline V gene (reference sequence). Reading from cysteine to phenylalanine, the CDR3 counts 14 amino acids. Only the CDR3 DNA stays, 42 bases, in frame from base 1. Here V drops 10 bases and J drops 5 bases, and the junction holds 8 bases not matched to any gene.

This clonotype was obtained from a human donor in good health. The rearranged segments are TRBV19 and TRBJ2-2; TRBD2 agrees with 9 junctional bases. The sample consisted of T cells isolated from PBMCs. At the DNA level, the sequence is TGTGCCATTCTTAGCGGGAGTTTTACCGGGGAGCTGTTTTTT. Its amino acids are CAILSGSFTGELFF.